Below are 11 T cell receptor beta chains sequenced from a single sample in a study of Tregs in tolerant kidney transplant recipients. TCRdb keeps only in-frame clones here, not all; method: immunoSEQ multiplex PCR. The sample includes roughly 5,300 clones. The nonmyeloablative bone marrow transplants came from related graft donors, with transient mixed chimerism. Sequenced material: CD4+ T cells from blood (PBMCs), taken less than 15 months after the transplant. Receptors originate from a human patient who received a combined kidney and bone marrow transplant. A subset of T cells may come from the graft donor.

The CDR3 DNA, read in part, is TGTGCCAGCCGGACTAGCGGAAAAGAGACC. Translating gives CASRTSGKET. The whole CDR3 sequence reads CASRTSGKETQYF. This rearrangement joins TRBV6-2 or TRBV6-3 to TRBJ2-5; the match to TRBD2 covers 10 bases. Read sequence stops 3 residues before the CDR3 end, and the germline J gene provides the missing end. The germline gives CDR1 MNHEY, CDR2 SVGEGT. The V gene end was trimmed by 8 bases and the J gene end by 3 bases; junction bases not matched to a gene: 3. The length of the CDR3 is 13 residues.

This clone is classed as medium-sized by frequency. The CDR3 end falls 3 residues outside the read, so it is completed with the germline J gene. The chain carries TRBV7-8 and TRBJ2-3; D is unclear. CDR3 length: 14 amino acids. V was trimmed by 1 base and J by 1 base, leaving 6 bases between them. In germline, CDR1 is SGHVS, CDR2 FQNEAQ. The part of the CDR3 DNA that was read is TGTGCCAGCAGCTTAGGTCTCGGCACAGATACG. Translation: CASSLGLGTDT. The entire CDR3 protein reads CASSLGLGTDTQYF.

On this clone: The CDR3 goes on 3 residues after the read ends, and that part is filled in from the germline J gene. V and J are TRBV2 and TRBJ2-5; 10 positions agree with TRBD2. This CDR3 spans 14 amino acids. CDR1 SNHLY and CDR2 FYNNEI come from the germline V gene. The ends lost 6 bases at V and 1 base at J; junction bases unmatched: 2. The CDR3 spells CASRTSGFQETQYF. The DNA read from the CDR3 is TGTGCCAGCAGGACTAGCGGGTTCCAAGAGACC.

The sequenced part of the CDR3 DNA is TGTGCCATCAGTGAGTCCCTTGTGGTAGCGGGAGATTTCACCGGGGAG. Encoded protein: CAISESLVVAGDFTGE. The whole CDR3 sequence reads CAISESLVVAGDFTGELFF. The chain combines TRBV10-3 with TRBJ2-2; 9 positions agree with TRBD2. The CDR3 is cut off 3 residues early in the read; its end comes from the germline J gene. This CDR3 has 19 residues. Trimming removed 0 bases from V and 4 bases from J; junction bases left unmatched: 12. The germline V gene has CDR1 ENHRY and CDR2 SYGVKD.

Turning to this clone: Read coverage stops 3 residues before the CDR3 terminus; the germline J gene supplies the remainder. The chain recombines TRBV29-1 with TRBJ2-5; 7 bases match TRBD2. Germline values: CDR1 SQVTM, CDR2 ANQGSEA. This CDR3 spans 10 amino acids. Trimming cost V 7 bases and J 5 bases; bases outside gene matches: 1. Partial CDR3 DNA: TGCAGCGCCGGGGGGGAGACC. Translating gives CSAGGET. In full, the CDR3 reads CSAGGETQYF.

Of note for this clone: The read falls 3 residues short of the CDR3 end, and the missing part is taken from the germline J gene. The V and J genes are TRBV12-3 or TRBV12-4 and TRBJ1-6, with D perhaps matching TRBD1 (6 bases). The CDR3 is 17 amino acids. V was shortened by 5 bases and J by 6 bases, with 20 bases between the two germline ends. CDR3: CASSPNAGGASNSPLHF. Partial CDR3 DNA: TGTGCCAGCAGTCCAAACGCCGGGGGGGCTTCTAATTCACCC.

Concerning this clone itself: The read ends 3 residues shy of where the CDR3 ends; the end is completed using the germline J gene. The gene calls are TRBV5-1 and TRBJ2-5; TRBD1 matches at 9 bases. The CDR3 runs 17 residues. Germline loops: CDR1 SGHRS, CDR2 YFSETQ. Trimming at V came to 1 base and at J to 4 bases, leaving 11 bases not matched to a gene. The CDR3 DNA, read in part, is TGCGCCAGCAGCTTGACTCCTACAGGGGGCCTCGGAGAGACC. Translation gives CASSLTPTGGLGET. The entire CDR3 protein is CASSLTPTGGLGETQYF.

As regards this clone: Read sequence stops 3 residues before the CDR3 end, and the germline J gene provides the missing end. The V and J genes are TRBV28 and TRBJ2-3; 7 bases align to TRBD1. V was pared by 8 bases and J by 0 bases, with 8 bases of the junction left unmatched. The CDR3 loop spans 15 amino acids. The germline CDR1 and CDR2 sequences are MDHEN and SYDVKM. CDR3 DNA, as far as it was read: TGTGCCAGCCATCGACAGGGATCCAGCACAGATACG. Translating it yields CASHRQGSSTDT. Given in full, the CDR3 is CASHRQGSSTDTQYF.

The covered CDR3 bases are TGTGCCAGCAGAGAACAGGGGAAGTACGAG. Amino acid sequence: CASREQGKYE. From start to end, the CDR3 is CASREQGKYEQYF. V is TRBV2 and J is TRBJ2-7, with TRBD1 matching over 7 bases. The missing CDR3 end, 3 residues past where the read stops, is filled in from the germline J gene. J was trimmed by 4 bases and V by 6 bases; bases with no gene match: 6. CDR3 length: 13 amino acids. Germline lookup yields CDR1 SNHLY and CDR2 FYNNEI.

This clone is labeled medium-sized based on frequency. The sequenced fragment ends 3 residues before the CDR3 boundary, so the rest is inferred from the germline J gene. V gene TRBV2 combines with J gene TRBJ2-3; 7 positions agree with TRBD1. Germline values: CDR1 SNHLY, CDR2 FYNNEI. The CDR3 consists of 13 residues. V shed 8 bases, J shed 5 bases, and the junction held 7 bases outside the gene matches. The CDR3 DNA, read in part, is TGTGCCAGCGGGACAGCAACCAGAGATACG. The encoded protein is CASGTATRDT. The whole CDR3 protein reads CASGTATRDTQYF.

On this clone: The read is 3 residues too short to cover the CDR3 end, so that end is filled in from the germline J gene. V is TRBV2 and J is TRBJ2-2; 9 bases map to TRBD1. The V gene end was trimmed by 8 bases and the J gene end by 2 bases; junction bases not matched to a gene: 6. The CDR3 is 15 residues long. Germline V gives CDR1 SNHLY, CDR2 FYNNEI. The CDR3 bases that were read are TGTGCCAGCCTACCACAGGGGGCAAACACCGGGGAG. Amino acid sequence: CASLPQGANTGE. The full CDR3 reads CASLPQGANTGELFF.